This T cell receptor (beta chain) was sequenced in a study of beta chain features in type 1 diabetes. Broader study findings: Among patients with Type 1 diabetes, TCRB CDR3s were moderately but significantly shorter in every one of the four CD4+ subsets.

As to this clone: The antigen is undetermined.

TCRB transcripts that were expressed got sequenced, as all of the isolated RNA had been reverse transcribed. Sequencing used immunoSEQ multiplex PCR; TCRdb keeps in-frame clones, though not all of them. Counted here are roughly 150,000 clones, less than 9.5% occurring once; the ten biggest clones make up approximately 0.87%. The sequence was collected from a woman aged 40 to 50 with type 1 diabetes. The sequenced sample consisted of central memory CD4+ T cells from blood.

Written as DNA, the CDR3 is TGTGCCTCGTCTCGGGGGGCCAACACTGAAGCTTTCTTT. This gives the protein CASSRGANTEAFF. This rearrangement joins TRBV19 to TRBJ1-1, with D maybe TRBD1 (6 bases). The CDR3 totals 13 residues. V was trimmed by 11 bases and J by 2 bases, leaving 15 bases between them. Per germline, CDR1 LNHDA and CDR2 SQIVND (reference sequence).